The subject of this entry is one T cell receptor beta chain. The sample belongs to a study of blood T cell repertoires in COVID-19. About the study: The samples span acute and convalescent COVID-19 from the United States, Italy and Spain.

This CDR3 is built from 16 residues. CDR1 and CDR2 (germline): SQVTM, ANQGSEA. Losses at the gene ends were 2 bases for V and 4 bases for J; bases not matched to a gene: 11. In terms of age and location, participants ranged from about 18 to 89 years and lived in approximately 24 US areas. Membership in each cohort depended on participant-reported clinical history. The authors' processing: Amplified reference gene primers provided the basis for estimating nucleated cell counts. Generated by immunoSEQ multiplex PCR, the TCRdb table keeps only in-frame clones and is missing some. V, J and clone size derive from that table, while D and trimming were established from the DNA sequence. The sample has a few hundred thousand clones, 88% seen once.

V usage is TRBV29-1 and J usage is TRBJ2-3; 8 bases align to TRBD2. This receptor was identified in a woman between 40 and 50 years old with acute COVID-19. Sequencing was carried out using PBMCs or T cells enriched from blood (not recorded which). The CDR3 nucleotides read TGCAGCGTTGAATTTTGGAAAGCGGGAGAGGCAGATACGCAGTATTTT. It translates to CSVEFWKAGEADTQYF.